Reported below is one T cell receptor (beta chain). Its target is unknown. The sample originates from a study of T cell responses to AZD1222 COVID-19 vaccine. In the study overall: Pooled in the analysis were second doses at about 4 or about 12 weeks. Overall study findings and caveats: Only a handful of AZD1222 recipients tested seropositive at baseline. Without day 14 samples, only post-peak T cell repertoires were studied. The donors showed a predominance of white British ancestry and of females, with possible underestimation of clonal diversity.

TCRdb's table, derived via immunoSEQ multiplex PCR, lists solely in-frame clones and lacks some. The sample holds 150,000 to 200,000 clones, approximately 94% seen once. The receptor was isolated from an adult in good health. The specimen comprised peripheral blood, sampled on day 0 of AZD1222 vaccination.

CDR3 bases: TGTGCCAGCAGCTTAGCTACCTTAGGTATGGGGGCTGGCGAGCAGTACTTC. Its translation is CASSLATLGMGAGEQYF. V and J are TRBV7-2 and TRBJ2-7; perhaps TRBD1 as D (6 bases). V was trimmed by 0 bases and J by 6 bases, leaving 21 bases between them. The CDR3 runs to 17 residues. CDR1 and CDR2 from the germline V gene are SGHTA and FQGNSA.